The 27 T cell receptor beta chains in this list originate from one sample, sequenced in a study of T and B cells in COVID-19 patients. TRB rearrangements were amplified by multiplex PCR with BIOMED2 TRB-A/B primers. In TCRdb, the multiplex PCR reads were re-called with MiXCR into one record per CDR3 protein. The table includes fewer than 8,500 distinct CDR3 sequences, 20% to 30% detected once. TRB was amplified from around 250-460 ng of blood genomic DNA. Sequenced material: blood. The receptors were sampled from a human donor with active COVID-19.

This clonotype turned up a few times. The rearrangement uses TRBV5-1 and TRBJ2-3; the match to TRBD2 covers 11 bases. V shed 1 base and J 9 bases; nucleotides not matched to a gene: 4. This CDR3 region has 14 residues. Germline values: CDR1 SGHRS, CDR2 YFSETQ. This CDR3 reads CASSLPPSGRTQYF. DNA for the CDR3: TGCGCCAGCAGCTTGCCGCCTAGCGGGAGGACGCAGTATTTT.

This clonotype was detected only a few times. The V call is TRBV7-2, the J call TRBJ1-1, with TRBD1 matching over 7 bases. Germline lookup yields CDR1 SGHTA and CDR2 FQGNSA. There are 14 residues in the CDR3. With 5 bases clipped from V and 0 bases from J, the junction kept 3 bases outside the gene matches. Here the CDR3 reads CASSPGQVNTEAFF. The CDR3 DNA is TGTGCCAGCAGCCCAGGACAGGTGAACACTGAAGCTTTCTTT. Variable domain in full (rest from reference TRBV7-2 and TRBJ1-1): GAGVSQSPSNKVTEKGKDVELRCDPISGHTALYWYRQSLGQGLEFLIYFQGNSAPDKSGLPSDRFSAERTGGSVSTLTIQRTQQEDSAVYLCASSPGQVNTEAFFGQGTRLTVV.

This clonotype was observed a handful of times. This sequence joins TRBV6-2 or TRBV6-3 and TRBJ1-4, with 9 bases matching TRBD1. The CDR3 extends over 15 amino acids. V shed 4 bases and J 8 bases; nucleotides not matched to a gene: 8. Germline CDR1 reads MNHEY; CDR2 reads SVGEGT. DNA of the CDR3: TGTGCCAGCAGTTCGCGGACAGGGGTTGGAGAAAAACTGTTTTTT. Translating gives CASSSRTGVGEKLFF.

In this sample, this clonotype is medium-sized. The V and J genes are TRBV19 and TRBJ1-1; no firm D call. This CDR3 region has 14 residues. The germline CDR1 and CDR2 sequences are LNHDA and SQIVND (reference sequence). V was pared by 7 bases and J by 1 base, with 13 bases between. The CDR3 here is CASKLRIENTEAFF. CDR3 bases: TGTGCCAGTAAATTACGCATTGAGAACACTGAAGCTTTCTTT.

V usage is TRBV7-2 and J usage is TRBJ2-1; perhaps TRBD2 as D (6 bases). Trimming took 3 bases from V and 2 from J, leaving 14 bases between them. Germline CDR1 reads SGHTA; CDR2 reads FQGNSA. The length of the CDR3 is 16 residues. The CDR3 sequence: CASSFLGGGPYNEQFF. CDR3 sequence (DNA): TGTGCCAGCAGCTTCCTCGGGGGAGGCCCCTACAATGAGCAGTTCTTC.

The chain is built from TRBV7-9 and TRBJ2-7; tentatively, D is TRBD1 (6 bases). The length of the CDR3 is 15 residues. Trimming cost V 4 bases and J 2 bases, with 15 bases left between them. The germline V gene has CDR1 SEHNR and CDR2 FQNEAQ (reference sequence). The CDR3: CASSSRTATPYEQYF. The CDR3 DNA reads TGTGCCAGCAGCTCCCGGACAGCGACCCCCTACGAGCAGTACTTC. Complete variable domain (other parts from reference TRBV7-9 and TRBJ2-7): DTGVSQNPRHKITKRGQNVTFRCDPISEHNRLYWYRQTLGQGPEFLTYFQNEAQLEKSRLLSDRFSAERPKGSFSTLEIQRTEQGDSAMYLCASSSRTATPYEQYFGPGTRLTVT.

The V call is TRBV5-4, the J call TRBJ1-1; a weak D match, TRBD1 (5 bases). The CDR3 consists of 15 residues. Germline CDR1 reads SGHNT; CDR2 reads YYREEE (reference sequence). Trimming cost V 4 bases and J 6 bases, with 19 bases left between them. CDR3 loop: CASSLLRTGGAEAFF. In nucleotides, the CDR3 is TGTGCCAGCAGCCTTCTCCGGACTGGAGGGGCTGAAGCTTTCTTT.

This clonotype was counted a few times. J is TRBJ2-3 and V is TRBV14; 8 nucleotides align to TRBD2. This CDR3 has 16 residues. In germline, CDR1 is SGHDN, CDR2 FVKESK. With V trimmed by 1 base and J by 0 bases, 3 bases remained unmatched. The CDR3 sequence is CASSQGLAYSTDTQYF. The CDR3 coding sequence is TGTGCCAGCAGCCAAGGACTAGCGTACAGCACAGATACGCAGTATTTT.

This clonotype was counted ten times or more. V usage is TRBV6-6 and J usage is TRBJ1-4; tentative D call: TRBD1 (6 bases). Trimming removed 6 bases at V and 8 bases at J, with 16 bases between. CDR1 is MNHNY and CDR2 is SVGAGI in the germline V gene (reference sequence). The CDR3 extends over 14 amino acids. CDR3 sequence (DNA): TGTGCCAGCAGCCCCAGGGGTGAGGGGGAAAAACTGTTTTTT. It specifies CASSPRGEGEKLFF.

This clonotype qualifies as medium-sized. This chain uses TRBV29-1 with TRBJ2-7; perhaps TRBD2 as D (7 bases). This CDR3 is 14 amino acids long. CDR1 and CDR2 (germline): SQVTM, ANQGSEA. V lost 2 bases to trimming and J lost 5 bases, with 16 bases between them. The CDR3 sequence is CSVEKGGGRDEQYF. The CDR3 bases are TGCAGCGTTGAAAAAGGGGGAGGGCGAGACGAGCAGTACTTC.

This clonotype occurred a few times. This rearrangement joins TRBV29-1 to TRBJ1-1; TRBD1 might be the D (6 bases). Trimming removed 3 bases at V and 12 bases at J, with 20 bases between. Germline V gives CDR1 SQVTM, CDR2 ANQGSEA. The length of the CDR3 is 13 residues. The CDR3 DNA reads as TGCAGCGTTGATACAGTACAGGGAGGTAACACTTTCTTT. It encodes CSVDTVQGGNTFF.

V gene TRBV24-1 combines with J gene TRBJ2-2; D perhaps matches TRBD1 (5 bases). The CDR3 totals 16 residues. Germline V gene data show CDR1 as KGHDR and CDR2 as SFDVKD. The germline V and J ends were trimmed by 2 bases and 5 bases, with 14 bases remaining between them. The CDR3 sequence is CATSDSGNVLTGELFF. Written as DNA, the CDR3 is TGTGCCACCAGTGATTCAGGGAACGTTTTGACCGGGGAGCTGTTTTTT.

By proportion, this clonotype is medium-sized. The chain uses TRBV30 and TRBJ1-4; possibly TRBD1 for D (5 bases). From germline, CDR1 is GTSNPN and CDR2 SVGIG (reference sequence). The V gene lost 3 bases and the J gene lost 7 bases, with 12 bases spanning the gap. The CDR3 has 13 amino acids. The CDR3 bases are TGTGCCTGGAGAGGGGTTCGAGGTGAAAAACTGTTTTTT. Translation: CAWRGVRGEKLFF.

The chain combines TRBV11-3 with TRBJ2-5, with 13 bases matching TRBD2. CDR3 length equals 16 residues. Per germline, CDR1 SGHNT and CDR2 YENEEA. The V gene end was trimmed by 5 bases and the J gene end by 4 bases; junction bases not matched to a gene: 7. The CDR3 DNA is TGTGCCAGCAGCCACTGGACTAGCGGGAGAGGAGAGACCCAGTACTTC. It yields the protein CASSHWTSGRGETQYF.

By proportion, this clonotype is medium-sized. The rearrangement uses TRBV19 and TRBJ2-7; 11 bases are a match to TRBD1. Unmatched junction bases numbered 4, after V lost 6 bases and J lost 3 bases. Per the germline V gene, CDR1 is LNHDA and CDR2 is SQIVND (reference sequence). The CDR3 has 14 residues. CDR3 amino acids: CASSLGTGGYEQYF. CDR3 coding DNA: TGTGCCAGTAGCCTCGGGACAGGGGGCTACGAGCAGTACTTC.

V gene TRBV7-6 combines with J gene TRBJ2-1, with 9 bases aligning to TRBD2. The CDR3 covers 16 residues. With 5 bases clipped from V and 9 bases from J, the junction kept 14 bases outside the gene matches. The germline V gene has CDR1 SGHVS and CDR2 FNYEAQ. This chain's CDR3 is CASSPAPGLAYGEQFF. The CDR3 DNA reads TGTGCCAGCAGCCCCGCTCCGGGACTAGCTTATGGTGAGCAGTTCTTC.

This clonotype was counted many times. The chain joins TRBV5-5 to TRBJ2-5; 8 bases map to TRBD1. Germline V gene sequence: CDR1 SGHKS, CDR2 YYEKEE (reference sequence). The CDR3 contains 15 residues. With 4 bases clipped from V and 3 bases from J, the junction kept 8 bases outside the gene matches. The CDR3 bases are TGTGCCAGCAGCCGTGGTCCAGGGGGCGAAGAGACCCAGTACTTC. Protein sequence: CASSRGPGGEETQYF.

This chain connects TRBV12-3 or TRBV12-4 to TRBJ2-5; perhaps TRBD2 as D (6 bases). The CDR3 sequence is 17 residues long. The V gene lost 7 bases and the J gene lost 3 bases, with 24 bases spanning the gap. CDR3 protein: CASTLGSRWEREETQYF. In DNA, the CDR3 is TGTGCCAGCACCCTTGGGTCGAGGTGGGAGCGGGAAGAGACCCAGTACTTC.

This clonotype was found many times. This rearrangement joins TRBV12-3 or TRBV12-4 to TRBJ2-6, with D perhaps TRBD1 (6 bases). The CDR3 is 17 residues long. V lost 0 bases and J lost 0, with 9 bases in between. For the CDR3, the DNA is TGTGCCAGCAGTTTAGCGGGGGCCCTCTCTGGGGCCAACGTCCTGACTTTC. This codes for CASSLAGALSGANVLTF.

The chain links TRBV7-9 to TRBJ2-2; the D gene is possibly TRBD2 (5 bases). The CDR3 totals 14 residues. Trimming cost V 3 bases and J 0 bases, with 5 bases left between them. The germline CDR1 and CDR2 sequences are SEHNR and FQNEAQ (reference sequence). CDR3 sequence: CASSFGANTGELFF. The CDR3 nucleotides read TGTGCCAGCAGCTTCGGGGCGAACACCGGGGAGCTGTTTTTT.

The rearrangement links TRBV24-1 to TRBJ2-3, with D possibly TRBD1 on 7 matching bases. CDR3 length equals 15 residues. Germline V CDR1 and CDR2: KGHDR, SFDVKD. Trimming removed 3 bases at V and 4 bases at J, with 13 bases between. The CDR3 DNA is TGTGCCACCAGTGATCCCCGGGGGACAGCAGATACGCAGTATTTT. This sequence encodes CATSDPRGTADTQYF.

The rearrangement links TRBV20-1 to TRBJ1-6; TRBD1 might be the D (6 bases). Trimming removed 3 bases from V and 5 bases from J, with 14 bases in between. CDR1 DFQATT and CDR2 SNEGSKA come from the germline V gene (reference sequence). The CDR3 spans 15 residues. Written as DNA, the CDR3 is TGCAGTGCTAGGACAGGCATCTTCGATAATTCACCCCTCCACTTT. It codes for CSARTGIFDNSPLHF.

The chain has TRBV29-1 and TRBJ2-5; 8 bases agree with TRBD2. CDR3 length: 12 amino acids. CDR1 is SQVTM, CDR2 ANQGSEA, per germline. V shed 8 bases and J 5 bases; nucleotides not matched to a gene: 7. The CDR3 loop reads CSCRGGAETQYF. The CDR3 DNA is TGCAGCTGCCGGGGGGGGGCGGAGACCCAGTACTTC.

This clonotype rates as medium-sized. V is TRBV19 and J is TRBJ1-1, with unresolved D. The CDR3 is 13 residues long. Germline-derived CDR1 and CDR2 are LNHDA and SQIVND (reference sequence). V dropped 8 bases and J dropped 1 base, with 11 bases sitting between them. CDR3 loop: CASGSTPNTEAFF. The CDR3 nucleotides read TGTGCCAGTGGGTCAACACCGAACACTGAAGCTTTCTTT.

A single count supports this clonotype. This may arise from a read error, as a much more abundant clone is one base away. This chain uses TRBV19 with TRBJ1-2; TRBD1 aligns across 8 bases. CDR1 is LNHDA, CDR2 SQIVND, per germline (reference sequence). The CDR3 extends over 14 amino acids. The CDR3 loop reads CTSRGTGLGDGYTF. Here the CDR3 DNA reads TGTACCAGTAGAGGGACAGGCTTAGGCGATGGCTACACCTTC.

The table lists this clonotype with a count of one. The V and J genes are TRBV28 and TRBJ1-1, with 7 bases aligning to TRBD1. CDR3 length equals 14 residues. From germline, CDR1 is MDHEN and CDR2 SYDVKM. J was trimmed by 1 base and V by 6 bases; bases with no gene match: 5. The CDR3 bases are TGTGCCAGCAGAACGGGACAGAGGAACACTGAAGCTTTCTTT. Residues: CASRTGQRNTEAFF.

This chain connects TRBV15 to TRBJ2-7; 9 bases are shared with TRBD1. V lost 0 bases, J lost 4 bases, and 7 bases stayed unmatched. The CDR3 consists of 16 residues. Germline lookup yields CDR1 LNHNV and CDR2 YYDKDF (reference sequence). The CDR3 protein is CATSRDIGQGTYEQYF. CDR3 bases: TGTGCCACCAGCAGAGATATAGGACAGGGGACGTACGAGCAGTACTTC.